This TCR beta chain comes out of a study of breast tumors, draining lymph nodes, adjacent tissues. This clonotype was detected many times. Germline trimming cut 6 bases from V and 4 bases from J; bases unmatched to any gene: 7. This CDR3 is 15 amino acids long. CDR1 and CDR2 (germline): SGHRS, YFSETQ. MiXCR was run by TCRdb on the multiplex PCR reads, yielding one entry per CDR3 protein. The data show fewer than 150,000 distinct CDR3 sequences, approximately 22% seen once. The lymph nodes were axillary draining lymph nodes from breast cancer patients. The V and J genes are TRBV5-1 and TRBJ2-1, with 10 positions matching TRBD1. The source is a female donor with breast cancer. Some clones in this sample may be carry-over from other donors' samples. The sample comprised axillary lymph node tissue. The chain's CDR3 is CASTSGQGSYNEQFF. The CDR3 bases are TGCGCCAGCACTTCGGGACAGGGGAGTTACAATGAGCAGTTCTTC. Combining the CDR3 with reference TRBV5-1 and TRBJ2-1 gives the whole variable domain KAGVTQTPRYLIKTRGQQVTLSCSPISGHRSVSWYQQTPGQGLQFLFEYFSETQRNKGNFPGRFSGRQFSNSRSEMNVSTLELGDSALYLCASTSGQGSYNEQFFGPGTRLTVL.